This T cell receptor (beta chain) was obtained from a study of a mutant IDH1 vaccine in newly diagnosed glioma. Study-wide background: Treated patients comprised 62.5% males and around 40% females, mean age 40.4 years. Most patients had radiochemotherapy with temozolomide before enrollment; others had one alone. Findings of the study overall: It seemed that pseudoprogression was not linked to changes in the top peripheral T cell clonotypes.

The repertoire was sequenced with immunoSEQ multiplex PCR; TCRdb's copy has only in-frame clones and lacks some. The sample consists of 55,000 to 65,000 clones, less than 80% of them appearing once. Time point noted: week 47, end of study. Doses of 300 ug of mutant IDH1 20-mer peptide were given with topical imiquimod. Notes on this clone: Its target is not known.

This CDR3 has 13 amino acids. Germline lookup yields CDR1 MNHNS and CDR2 SASEGT. V was pared by 4 bases and J by 2 bases, with 9 bases between. Sequenced material: PBMCs, taken from a glioma patient whose treatment included an IDH1 peptide vaccine. The receptor's source is a middle-aged man with glioma. The chain links TRBV6-1 to TRBJ2-7; unclear D gene. The CDR3 sequence is CASSAKGTYEQYF. CDR3 DNA sequence: TGTGCCAGCAGTGCGAAAGGGACCTACGAGCAGTACTTC.